This TCR beta chain was sequenced for a study of early T cells in non-severe SARS-CoV-2 infection. Findings and caveats of the study: There was a bias toward anti-spike CD8 responses in VDJdb matching, which missed private and CD4 specificities.

In TCRdb, the 5' RACE reads were re-called with MiXCR into one record per CDR3 protein. This table holds about 66,000 distinct CDR3 sequences, about 13% found once. Trimming stripped 5 bases from V and 3 bases from J, with 5 bases between. This CDR3 region has 10 residues. CDR1 is SQVTM and CDR2 is ANQGSEA in the germline V gene. Note on this clonotype: The antigen remains unidentified.

This chain connects TRBV29-1 to TRBJ2-7; the D is unclear. Sequencing was carried out using whole blood. This clonotype originated in an adult who was a healthcare worker with PCR-confirmed SARS-CoV-2 infection or an uninfected control (not recorded which). This CDR3 reads CSVINYEQYF. DNA of the CDR3: TGCAGCGTTATAAACTACGAGCAGTACTTC.